These T cell receptor beta chains were read from a single sample in a study of human versus mouse CDR3 diversity and MHC coevolution. Profiled with immunoSEQ multiplex PCR; TCRdb holds only in-frame clones, not every one. This table holds approximately 81,000 clones, 93% found once. Specimen: naive CD4+ T cells from blood. Receptors originate from a person aged 30-69 years in good health. Both conserved end residues are part of each CDR3. Fields, in order: D gene, V gene, clone size, J gene, CDR3 protein, CDR3 DNA. D genes are given only for firm matches. Size tells how often a clone was seen (once, few, many) or the class of an expanded clone, and some rows leave it out.

D: TRBD1; V: TRBV19; size: few; J: TRBJ1-5; CDR3: CASSSDQGVKNQPQHF; DNA: TGTGCCAGTAGCAGCGATCAGGGGGTCAAGAATCAGCCCCAGCATTTT
D: .; V: TRBV7-9; size: .; J: TRBJ2-7; CDR3: CASSFPGQSYEQYF; DNA: TGTGCCAGCAGCTTCCCAGGACAGTCCTACGAGCAGTACTTC
D: TRBD1; V: TRBV7-2; size: .; J: TRBJ1-6; CDR3: CASSYRGQGTSPLHF; DNA: TGTGCCAGCAGCTACAGAGGACAGGGTACTTCACCCCTCCACTTT
D: TRBD1; V: TRBV4-2; size: .; J: TRBJ1-1; CDR3: CASSPRSGGTEAFF; DNA: TGTGCCAGCAGCCCCAGGTCAGGGGGCACTGAAGCTTTCTTT
D: TRBD1; V: TRBV5-1; size: .; J: TRBJ1-2; CDR3: CASSLTGANYGYTF; DNA: TGCGCCAGCAGCTTGACAGGGGCCAACTATGGCTACACCTTC
D: TRBD1; V: TRBV7-2; size: .; J: TRBJ1-1; CDR3: CASSWMTGMGTEAFF; DNA: TGTGCCAGCAGCTGGATGACAGGGATGGGCACTGAAGCTTTCTTT
D: TRBD2; V: TRBV7-2; size: .; J: TRBJ2-5; CDR3: CASSLQTGGRGETQYF; DNA: TGTGCCAGCAGCTTACAGACGGGGGGGCGAGGAGAGACCCAGTACTTC
D: .; V: TRBV9; size: .; J: TRBJ1-6; CDR3: CASSPQSSYNSPLHF; DNA: TGTGCCAGCAGCCCACAAAGCTCCTATAATTCACCCCTCCACTTT
D: .; V: TRBV25-1; size: .; J: TRBJ2-1; CDR3: CASRGAVTYNEQFF; DNA: TGTGCCAGCAGGGGGGCAGTGACCTACAATGAGCAGTTCTTC
D: TRBD2; V: TRBV11-2; size: .; J: TRBJ2-1; CDR3: CASSWGLTNEQFF; DNA: TGTGCCAGCAGCTGGGGACTAACAAATGAGCAGTTCTTC
D: .; V: TRBV27; size: .; J: TRBJ2-5; CDR3: CASKYNPGIQETQYF; DNA: TGTGCCAGCAAATATAACCCAGGAATTCAAGAGACCCAGTACTTC
D: TRBD2; V: TRBV7-9; size: .; J: TRBJ2-1; CDR3: CASSLGTSGLYNEQFF; DNA: TGTGCCAGCAGCTTAGGGACTAGCGGTTTATACAATGAGCAGTTCTTC
D: .; V: TRBV6-5; size: .; J: TRBJ2-7; CDR3: CASSGGTEYEQYF; DNA: TGTGCCAGCAGTGGCGGGACAGAGTACGAGCAGTACTTC
D: TRBD1; V: TRBV5-4; size: .; J: TRBJ2-7; CDR3: CASSPAPTGGGYEQYF; DNA: TGTGCCAGCAGCCCGGCCCCGACAGGGGGTGGTTACGAGCAGTACTTC
D: TRBD1; V: TRBV27; size: .; J: TRBJ2-2; CDR3: CASSLFRTGGGYTGELFF; DNA: TGTGCCAGCAGTTTATTCCGGACAGGGGGCGGATACACCGGGGAGCTGTTTTTT
D: .; V: TRBV4-2; size: .; J: TRBJ2-7; CDR3: CASSQELRGGYEQYF; DNA: TGTGCCAGCAGCCAAGAGCTCAGGGGTGGGTACGAGCAGTACTTC
D: .; V: TRBV6-1; size: .; J: TRBJ2-7; CDR3: CASNRLQTEQYF; DNA: TGTGCCAGCAACAGGCTCCAAACAGAGCAGTACTTC
D: .; V: TRBV18; size: .; J: TRBJ1-1; CDR3: CASSGGENTEAFF; DNA: TGTGCCAGCTCGGGGGGAGAGAACACTGAAGCTTTCTTT
D: .; V: TRBV6-5; size: .; J: TRBJ2-4; CDR3: CASSYSGLAKNIQYF; DNA: TGTGCCAGCAGTTACTCGGGACTAGCCAAAAACATTCAGTACTTC
D: TRBD2; V: TRBV6-6; size: .; J: TRBJ2-3; CDR3: CASSPGTSGSPQYF; DNA: TGTGCCAGCAGTCCCGGGACTAGCGGGAGTCCGCAGTATTTT
D: TRBD2; V: TRBV4-2; size: .; J: TRBJ2-7; CDR3: CASSQERGPYEQYF; DNA: TGTGCCAGCAGCCAGGAGCGGGGTCCCTACGAGCAGTACTTC
D: .; V: TRBV7-3; size: .; J: TRBJ1-1; CDR3: CASSPGLLNTEAFF; DNA: TGTGCCAGCAGCCCGGGACTGCTGAACACTGAAGCTTTCTTT
D: .; V: TRBV23-1; size: .; J: TRBJ1-1; CDR3: CASSLERPGQYYEAFF; DNA: TGCGCCAGCAGTCTCGAACGACCCGGACAGTACTATGAAGCTTTCTTT
D: TRBD2; V: TRBV7-2; size: .; J: TRBJ2-3; CDR3: CASSQSGLAGGIDTQYF; DNA: TGTGCCAGCAGCCAGAGCGGACTAGCGGGGGGTATAGATACGCAGTATTTT
D: TRBD2; V: TRBV6-5; size: .; J: TRBJ2-2; CDR3: CASLPASGDTGKLFF; DNA: TGTGCCAGCCTACCAGCTAGCGGGGACACCGGGAAGCTGTTTTTT
D: .; V: TRBV28; size: .; J: TRBJ1-2; CDR3: CASSPGVDGYGYTF; DNA: TGTGCCAGCAGTCCAGGGGTGGATGGCTATGGCTACACCTTC
D: .; V: TRBV20-1; size: once; J: TRBJ1-2; CDR3: CSARDQEGYTF; DNA: TGCAGTGCTAGAGATCAAGAGGGCTACACCTTC
D: TRBD2; V: TRBV28; size: .; J: TRBJ2-3; CDR3: CASQFPGLAGTQAITDTQYF; DNA: TGTGCCAGTCAATTTCCGGGACTAGCGGGTACCCAGGCCATCACAGATACGCAGTATTTT
D: .; V: TRBV21-1; size: few; J: TRBJ1-1; CDR3: CASSNWDREWTEAFF; DNA: TGTGCCAGCAGCAACTGGGACAGGGAGTGGACTGAAGCTTTCTTT
D: .; V: TRBV7-9; size: .; J: TRBJ1-1; CDR3: CASSLAVGVNTEAFF; DNA: TGTGCCAGCAGCTTAGCGGTCGGTGTGAACACTGAAGCTTTCTTT
D: TRBD2; V: TRBV5-1; size: .; J: TRBJ2-3; CDR3: CASSLSTSADTQYF; DNA: TGCGCCAGCAGCCTCTCGACTAGCGCAGATACGCAGTATTTT
D: .; V: TRBV7-3; size: .; J: TRBJ1-1; CDR3: CASSSGLGNTEAFF; DNA: TGTGCCAGCAGCTCAGGACTGGGGAACACTGAAGCTTTCTTT
D: TRBD2; V: TRBV28; size: .; J: TRBJ2-7; CDR3: CASSLLAEAYEQYF; DNA: TGTGCCAGCAGTTTGCTAGCGGAAGCCTACGAGCAGTACTTC
D: TRBD2; V: TRBV7-3; size: .; J: TRBJ2-3; CDR3: CASSLRDYTDTQYF; DNA: TGTGCCAGCAGCCTCCGGGACTACACAGATACGCAGTATTTT
D: TRBD1; V: TRBV2; size: .; J: TRBJ2-7; CDR3: CASITGGTYEQYF; DNA: TGTGCCAGCATAACAGGGGGCACCTACGAGCAGTACTTC
D: TRBD1; V: TRBV11-2; size: .; J: TRBJ1-1; CDR3: CASSLVSLRDREITEAFF; DNA: TGTGCCAGCAGCTTAGTTAGTCTCCGGGACAGGGAAATCACTGAAGCTTTCTTT
D: .; V: TRBV9; size: .; J: TRBJ1-2; CDR3: CASSVDTDYGYTF; DNA: TGTGCCAGCAGCGTAGACACAGACTATGGCTACACCTTC
D: .; V: TRBV15; size: .; J: TRBJ1-5; CDR3: CATSTTLRVRGNQPQHF; DNA: TGTGCCACCAGCACCACCCTGAGGGTTCGCGGCAATCAGCCCCAGCATTTT
D: .; V: TRBV6-1; size: .; J: TRBJ2-7; CDR3: CASSEVRGGEQYF; DNA: TGTGCCAGCAGTGAAGTTAGGGGAGGCGAGCAGTACTTC
D: .; V: TRBV6-1; size: .; J: TRBJ1-2; CDR3: CASSGEGYGYTF; DNA: TGTGCCAGCAGTGGGGAGGGGTACGGCTACACCTTC
D: TRBD1; V: TRBV7-3; size: once; J: TRBJ1-2; CDR3: CASSPMTGNYGYTF; DNA: TGTGCCAGCAGCCCCATGACAGGGAACTATGGCTACACCTTC
D: .; V: TRBV4-3; size: .; J: TRBJ2-3; CDR3: CASSPEGSGTDTQYF; DNA: TGCGCCAGCAGCCCGGAGGGTAGCGGCACAGATACGCAGTATTTT
D: TRBD1; V: TRBV7-3; size: .; J: TRBJ2-1; CDR3: CASSFYSGQGVGEQFF; DNA: TGTGCCAGCAGCTTTTACTCTGGGCAGGGGGTTGGTGAGCAGTTCTTC
D: .; V: TRBV6-6; size: .; J: TRBJ2-3; CDR3: CASSYTGYTDTQYF; DNA: TGTGCCAGCAGTTACACGGGGTACACAGATACGCAGTATTTT
D: .; V: TRBV18; size: .; J: TRBJ2-2; CDR3: CASSPRQRNTGELFF; DNA: TGTGCCAGCTCACCACGACAGAGGAACACCGGGGAGCTGTTTTTT
D: TRBD2; V: TRBV10-2; size: .; J: TRBJ2-7; CDR3: CASKRGTSRYEQYF; DNA: TGCGCCAGCAAAAGGGGGACTAGTCGGTACGAGCAGTACTTC
D: .; V: TRBV9; size: once; J: TRBJ2-1; CDR3: CASSVGVASSYNEQFF; DNA: TGTGCCAGCAGCGTAGGAGTAGCGAGCTCCTACAATGAGCAGTTCTTC
D: TRBD1; V: TRBV19; size: few; J: TRBJ1-4; CDR3: CASSGRTGRGEKLFF; DNA: TGTGCCAGTAGTGGACGGACAGGGAGAGGCGAAAAACTGTTTTTT
D: .; V: TRBV11-3; size: .; J: TRBJ2-1; CDR3: CASSLEGHFGGQQFF; DNA: TGTGCCAGCAGCTTAGAGGGACATTTTGGTGGGCAGCAGTTCTTC
D: TRBD2; V: TRBV5-5; size: .; J: TRBJ2-1; CDR3: CASSIHGGLAAFNEQFF; DNA: TGTGCCAGCAGCATCCACGGGGGACTAGCGGCTTTCAATGAGCAGTTCTTC